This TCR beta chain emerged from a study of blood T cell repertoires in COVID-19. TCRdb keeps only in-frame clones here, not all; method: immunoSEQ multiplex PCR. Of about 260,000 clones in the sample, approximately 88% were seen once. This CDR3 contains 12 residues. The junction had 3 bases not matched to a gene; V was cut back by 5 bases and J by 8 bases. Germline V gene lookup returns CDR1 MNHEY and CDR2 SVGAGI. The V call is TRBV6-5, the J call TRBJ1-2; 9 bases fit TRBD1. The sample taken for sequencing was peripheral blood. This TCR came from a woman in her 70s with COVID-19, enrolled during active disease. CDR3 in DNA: TGTGCCAGCAGTAGGACAGGGGTAGGCTACACCTTC. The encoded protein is CASSRTGVGYTF.